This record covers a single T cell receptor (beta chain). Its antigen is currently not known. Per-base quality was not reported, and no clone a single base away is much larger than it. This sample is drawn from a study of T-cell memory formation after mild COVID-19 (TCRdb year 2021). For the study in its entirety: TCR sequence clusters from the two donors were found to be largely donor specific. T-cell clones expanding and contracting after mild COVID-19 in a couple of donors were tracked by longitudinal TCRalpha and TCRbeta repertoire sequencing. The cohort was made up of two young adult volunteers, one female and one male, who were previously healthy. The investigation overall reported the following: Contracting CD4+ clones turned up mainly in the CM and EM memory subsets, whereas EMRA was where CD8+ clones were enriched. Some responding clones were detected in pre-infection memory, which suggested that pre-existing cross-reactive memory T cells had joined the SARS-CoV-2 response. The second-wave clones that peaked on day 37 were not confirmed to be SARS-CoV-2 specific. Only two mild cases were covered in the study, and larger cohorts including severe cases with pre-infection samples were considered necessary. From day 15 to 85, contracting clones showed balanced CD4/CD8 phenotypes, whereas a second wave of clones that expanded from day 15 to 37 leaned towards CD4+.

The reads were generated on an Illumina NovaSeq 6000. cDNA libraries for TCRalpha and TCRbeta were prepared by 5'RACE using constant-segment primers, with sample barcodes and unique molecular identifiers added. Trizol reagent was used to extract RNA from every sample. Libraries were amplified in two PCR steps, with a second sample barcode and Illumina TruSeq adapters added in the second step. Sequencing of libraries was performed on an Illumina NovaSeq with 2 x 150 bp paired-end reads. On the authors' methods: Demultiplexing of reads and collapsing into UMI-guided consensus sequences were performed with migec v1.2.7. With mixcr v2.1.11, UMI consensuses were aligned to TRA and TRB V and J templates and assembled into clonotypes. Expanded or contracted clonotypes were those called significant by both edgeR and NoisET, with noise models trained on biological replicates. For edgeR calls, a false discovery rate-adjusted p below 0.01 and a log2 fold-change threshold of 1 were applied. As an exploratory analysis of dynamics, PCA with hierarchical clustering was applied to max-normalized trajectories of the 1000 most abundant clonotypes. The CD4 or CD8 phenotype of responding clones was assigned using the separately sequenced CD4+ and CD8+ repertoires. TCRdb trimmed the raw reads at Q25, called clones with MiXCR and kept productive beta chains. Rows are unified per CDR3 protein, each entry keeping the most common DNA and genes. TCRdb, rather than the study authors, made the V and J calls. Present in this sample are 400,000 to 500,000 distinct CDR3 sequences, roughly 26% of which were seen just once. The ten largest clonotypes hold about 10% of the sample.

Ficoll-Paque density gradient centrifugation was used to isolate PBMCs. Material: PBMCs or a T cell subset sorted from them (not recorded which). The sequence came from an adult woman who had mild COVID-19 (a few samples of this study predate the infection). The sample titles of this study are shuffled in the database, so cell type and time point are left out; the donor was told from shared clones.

The CDR3 has the sequence CSASLGRNSGNTIYF. The DNA reads as follows: TGCAGTGCTAGCTTGGGGCGGAACTCTGGAAACACCATATATTTT. The sequence links TRBV20-1 to TRBJ1-3; TRBD1 is a weak D gene call, 5 bases matching. The germline V gene (reference sequence) yields DFQATT for CDR1 and SNEGSKA for CDR2. The CDR3 sequence holds 15 residues, the cysteine and phenylalanine included. CDR3 DNA only is kept here, 45 bases in frame from base 1. Cut back by 3 bases and 0 bases, the V and J ends lie 12 bases apart.